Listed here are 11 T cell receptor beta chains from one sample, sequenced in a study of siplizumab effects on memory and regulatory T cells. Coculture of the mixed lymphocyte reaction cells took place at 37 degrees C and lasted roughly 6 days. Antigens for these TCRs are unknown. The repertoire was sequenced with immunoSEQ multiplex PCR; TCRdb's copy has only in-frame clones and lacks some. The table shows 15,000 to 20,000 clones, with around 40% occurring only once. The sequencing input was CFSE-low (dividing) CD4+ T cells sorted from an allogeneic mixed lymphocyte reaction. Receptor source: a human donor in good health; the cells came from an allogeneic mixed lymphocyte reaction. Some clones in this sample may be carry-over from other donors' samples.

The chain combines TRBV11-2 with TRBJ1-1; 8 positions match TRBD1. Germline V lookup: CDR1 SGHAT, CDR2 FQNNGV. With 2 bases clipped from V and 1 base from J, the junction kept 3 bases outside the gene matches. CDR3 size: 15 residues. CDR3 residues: CASSLFQGANTEAFF. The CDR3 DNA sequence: TGTGCCAGCAGCTTATTTCAGGGGGCGAACACTGAAGCTTTCTTT. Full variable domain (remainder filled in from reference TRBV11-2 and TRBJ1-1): EAGVAQSPRYKIIEKRQSVAFWCNPISGHATLYWYQQILGQGPKLLIQFQNNGVVDDSQLPKDRFSAERLKGVDSTLKIQPAKLEDSAVYLCASSLFQGANTEAFFGQGTRLTVV.

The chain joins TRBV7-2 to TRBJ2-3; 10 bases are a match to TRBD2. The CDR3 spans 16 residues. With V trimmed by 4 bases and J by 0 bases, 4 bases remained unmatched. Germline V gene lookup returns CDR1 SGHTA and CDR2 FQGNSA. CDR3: CASSSLAGGSTDTQYF. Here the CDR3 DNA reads TGTGCCAGCAGCTCCTTAGCGGGGGGAAGCACAGATACGCAGTATTTT.

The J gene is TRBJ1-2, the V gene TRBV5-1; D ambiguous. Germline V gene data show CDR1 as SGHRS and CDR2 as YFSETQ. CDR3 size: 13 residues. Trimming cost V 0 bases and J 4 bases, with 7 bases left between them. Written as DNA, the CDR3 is TGCGCCAGCAGCTTGGAGCCAGCCTATGGCTACACCTTC. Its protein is CASSLEPAYGYTF.

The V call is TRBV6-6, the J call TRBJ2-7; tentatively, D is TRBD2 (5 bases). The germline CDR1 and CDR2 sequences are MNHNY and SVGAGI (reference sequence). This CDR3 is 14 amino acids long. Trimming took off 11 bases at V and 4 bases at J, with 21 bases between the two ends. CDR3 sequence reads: CAAKMAGTGYEQYF. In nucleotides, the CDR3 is TGTGCCGCCAAAATGGCGGGTACGGGATACGAGCAGTACTTC.

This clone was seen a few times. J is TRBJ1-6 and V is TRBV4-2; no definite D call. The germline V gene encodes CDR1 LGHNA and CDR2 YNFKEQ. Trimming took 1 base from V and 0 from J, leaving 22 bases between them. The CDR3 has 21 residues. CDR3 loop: CASSQVPIWEAISSYNSPLHF. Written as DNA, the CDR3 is TGTGCCAGCAGCCAAGTTCCCATTTGGGAGGCCATAAGCTCCTATAATTCACCCCTCCACTTT.

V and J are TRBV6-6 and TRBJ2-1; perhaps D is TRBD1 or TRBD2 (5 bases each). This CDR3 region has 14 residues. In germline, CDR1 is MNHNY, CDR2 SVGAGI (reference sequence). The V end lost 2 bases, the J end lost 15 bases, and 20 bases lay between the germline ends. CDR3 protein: CASSYPLESKGRFF. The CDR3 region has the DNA TGTGCCAGCAGTTACCCCCTGGAATCTAAGGGACGGTTCTTC.

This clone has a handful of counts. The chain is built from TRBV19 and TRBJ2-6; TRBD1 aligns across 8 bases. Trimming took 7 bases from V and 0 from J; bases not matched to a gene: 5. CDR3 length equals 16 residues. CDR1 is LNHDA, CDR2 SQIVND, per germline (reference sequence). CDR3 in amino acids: CASTRQGISGANVLTF. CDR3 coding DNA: TGTGCCAGTACCCGACAGGGGATCTCTGGGGCCAACGTCCTGACTTTC.

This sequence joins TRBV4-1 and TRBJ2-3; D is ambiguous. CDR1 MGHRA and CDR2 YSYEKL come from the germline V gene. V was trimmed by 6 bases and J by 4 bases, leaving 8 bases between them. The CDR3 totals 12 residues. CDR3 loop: CASRWESDTQYF. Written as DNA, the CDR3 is TGCGCCAGCAGGTGGGAATCAGATACGCAGTATTTT.

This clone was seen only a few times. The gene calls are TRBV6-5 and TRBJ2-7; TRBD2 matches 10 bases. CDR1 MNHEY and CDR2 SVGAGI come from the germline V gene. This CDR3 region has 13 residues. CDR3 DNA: TGTGCGTCGTGGGCTAGCGGGAGCTACGAGCAGTACTTC. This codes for CASWASGSYEQYF.

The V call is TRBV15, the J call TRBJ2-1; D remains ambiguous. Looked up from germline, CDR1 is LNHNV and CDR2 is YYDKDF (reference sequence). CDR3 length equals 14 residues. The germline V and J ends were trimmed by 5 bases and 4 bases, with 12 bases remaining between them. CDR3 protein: CATSGGQPYNEQFF. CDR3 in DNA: TGTGCCACCAGCGGCGGCCAGCCTTACAATGAGCAGTTCTTC. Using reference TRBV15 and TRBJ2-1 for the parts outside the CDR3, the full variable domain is DAMVIQNPRYQVTQFGKPVTLSCSQTLNHNVMYWYQQKSSQAPKLLFHYYDKDFNNEADTPDNFQSRRPNTSFCFLDIRSPGLGDTAMYLCATSGGQPYNEQFFGPGTRLTVL.

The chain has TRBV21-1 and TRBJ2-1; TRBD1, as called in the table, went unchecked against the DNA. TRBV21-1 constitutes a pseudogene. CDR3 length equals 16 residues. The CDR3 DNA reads TGTGCCAGCAGCGAGAAGGGACAGGGGGCCTACAATGAGCAGTTCTTC. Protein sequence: CASSEKGQGAYNEQFF.